This T cell receptor (beta chain) was found in a study of fetal regulatory T cell absence and autoimmunity. In regard to this clone: Its specificity is not known.

Study conclusions and caveats: Compared with cord blood, pancreas showed oligoclonal TCR enrichment, some clones over 90-fold.

The assay was run at survey level. The assay was immunoSEQ multiplex PCR, and TCRdb's table has in-frame clones only and misses some. The sample has around 45,000 clones; roughly four fifths are singletons. V dropped 6 bases and J dropped 0; count of bases not matched to a gene: 15. CDR1 is SGHTA, CDR2 FQGNSA, per germline. The CDR3 contains 19 residues. Sequenced material: cord blood. The chain couples TRBV7-2 to TRBJ2-3, with 10 bases lining up with TRBD2. The TCR sequence derives from a newborn boy with IPEX syndrome. Here the CDR3 reads CASRRRGLAGDPSTDTQYF. Written as DNA, the CDR3 is TGTGCCAGCAGGCGTAGAGGGCTAGCGGGGGACCCTAGCACAGATACGCAGTATTTT. Full variable domain (rest looked up from reference TRBV7-2 and TRBJ2-3): GAGVSQSPSNKVTEKGKDVELRCDPISGHTALYWYRQSLGQGLEFLIYFQGNSAPDKSGLPSDRFSAERTGGSVSTLTIQRTQQEDSAVYLCASRRRGLAGDPSTDTQYFGPGTRLTVL.